Listed below are T cell receptor beta chains from one sample, sequenced in a study of T cells in Graves' hyperthyroidism and ophthalmopathy. A single record per CDR3 protein comes from TCRdb applying MiXCR to the multiplex PCR reads. Of approximately 370,000 distinct CDR3 sequences in the sample, approximately 15% are singletons; the top ten hold 32%. Sequencing was done on a sample of blood. Every receptor here comes from a woman aged 25 to 39 with Graves' hyperthyroidism. The CDR3 runs from the conserved cysteine through the conserved F or W. D genes are given only for firm matches. Only part of the rows carry a size: once, few, many, or a class if the clone is expanded.

clone_size j_call v_call d_call cdr3_aa cdr3_nt
many TRBJ2-1 TRBV5-1 TRBD2 CASRPPGLAGENEQFF TGCGCCAGCAGGCCCCCGGGACTAGCGGGGGAGAATGAGCAGTTCTTC
few TRBJ2-5 TRBV18 NA CASSLVATQETQYF TGTGCCAGCAGCTTAGTGGCTACCCAAGAGACCCAGTACTTC
NA TRBJ2-7 TRBV14 TRBD2 CASSGGGDRYEQYF TGTGCCAGCAGCGGGGGGGGAGATCGGTACGAGCAGTACTTC
many TRBJ2-5 TRBV24-1 NA CATSAPGYVETQYF TGTGCCACCAGTGCTCCAGGGTATGTGGAGACCCAGTACTTC
few TRBJ1-4 TRBV2 NA CASRQGRSNEKLFF TGTGCCAGCAGACAGGGACGCTCTAATGAAAAACTGTTTTTT
many TRBJ1-5 TRBV12-3/TRBV12-4 NA CASSLAGRGSGQPQHF TGTGCCAGCAGTTTAGCGGGCAGGGGAAGCGGTCAGCCCCAGCATTTT
few TRBJ1-2 TRBV28 TRBD1 CASTLGGGTGNYGYTF TGTGCCAGCACCCTTGGGGGGGGGACAGGGAACTATGGCTACACCTTC
few TRBJ2-7 TRBV11-1 NA CASSQTPGISHEQYF TGTGCCAGCAGCCAAACCCCAGGGATCTCCCACGAGCAGTACTTC
few TRBJ2-6 TRBV5-1 NA CASSSERNSGANVLTF TGCGCCAGCAGCTCAGAGAGGAATTCTGGGGCCAACGTCCTGACTTTC
NA TRBJ2-7 TRBV7-9 TRBD2 CASSLGPLAEDYEQYF TGTGCCAGCAGCTTAGGGCCTCTAGCGGAGGACTACGAGCAGTACTTC
many TRBJ2-1 TRBV20-1 NA CSASGSSYNEQFF TGCAGTGCTAGCGGGAGCTCCTACAATGAGCAGTTCTTC
few TRBJ1-6 TRBV5-8 NA CASSLVRRGPLHF TGTGCCAGCAGCCTCGTGAGGCGGGGACCCCTCCACTTT
many TRBJ2-3 TRBV5-1 NA CASSLVTDTQYF TGTGCCAGCAGCTTAGTGACAGATACGCAGTATTTT
many TRBJ1-1 TRBV2 NA CASSTGPNTEAFF TGTGCCAGCAGTACCGGACCTAACACTGAAGCTTTCTTT
few TRBJ2-3 TRBV5-4 NA CASSPGGKELYTDTQYF TGTGCCAGCAGCCCCGGAGGAAAGGAGCTTTACACAGATACGCAGTATTTT
NA TRBJ2-3 TRBV5-4 NA CASSPHNQFTDTQYF TGTGCCAGCAGCCCCCATAATCAATTCACAGATACGCAGTATTTT
NA TRBJ1-5 TRBV5-1 NA CASSYGGDYQPQHF TGCGCCAGCAGCTATGGGGGAGATTATCAGCCCCAGCATTTT
many TRBJ2-7 TRBV28 NA CASGLGGNTKYEQYF TGTGCCAGCGGATTAGGTGGGAACACAAAGTACGAGCAGTACTTC
few TRBJ1-1 TRBV20-1 NA CSARPSSRWDTEAFF TGCAGTGCTAGACCCTCCTCGAGGTGGGACACTGAAGCTTTCTTT
NA TRBJ2-1 TRBV5-1 TRBD1 CASSYRTGTVNNEQFF TGCGCCAGCAGCTACCGAACCGGGACAGTTAACAATGAGCAGTTCTTC
many TRBJ2-7 TRBV27 TRBD2 CASSLTGGSVTYEQYF TGTGCCAGCAGTTTAACAGGCGGGAGCGTAACCTACGAGCAGTACTTC
few TRBJ2-5 TRBV4-2 TRBD2 CASSLGGTSGQETQYF TGTGCCAGCAGCCTCGGGGGAACTAGCGGACAAGAGACCCAGTACTTC
NA TRBJ2-1 TRBV13 TRBD2 CASSPEFGTSGPPGQFF TGTGCCAGCAGCCCCGAGTTTGGGACTAGCGGCCCCCCCGGGCAGTTCTTC
NA TRBJ2-3 TRBV9 TRBD2 CASMDESSGGTQYF TGTGCCAGCATGGATGAGTCTAGCGGGGGTACGCAGTATTTT
many TRBJ1-2 TRBV28 NA CASSLPGGTPANYGYTF TGTGCCAGCAGTTTACCGGGGGGCACCCCCGCTAACTATGGCTACACCTTC
NA TRBJ2-2 TRBV20-1 TRBD2 CSEWTRLAPNTGELFF TGCAGTGAATGGACCCGACTAGCGCCGAACACCGGGGAGCTGTTTTTT
many TRBJ2-5 TRBV6-6 NA CASSYPGQGSMLETQYF TGTGCCAGCAGTTACCCCGGGCAGGGAAGTATGTTAGAGACCCAGTACTTC
few TRBJ1-6 TRBV6-2/TRBV6-3 NA CASSYVMGLRGPYNSPLHF TGTGCCAGCAGTTACGTTATGGGCCTGAGGGGCCCTTATAATTCACCCCTCCACTTT
few TRBJ1-1 TRBV19 NA CASSRRGWTEAFF TGTGCCAGTAGTCGTCGGGGGTGGACAGAAGCTTTCTTT
NA TRBJ2-3 TRBV24-1 TRBD2 CATSDFPGLAGGADTQYF TGTGCCACCAGTGATTTCCCCGGACTAGCGGGAGGAGCAGATACGCAGTATTTT
NA TRBJ2-2 TRBV19 NA CASSIERVTGELFF TGTGCCAGTAGTATAGAACGGGTTACCGGGGAGCTGTTTTTT
few TRBJ2-3 TRBV29-1 TRBD2 CSVQGSQREGPTDTQYF TGCAGCGTACAGGGGTCGCAGCGGGAGGGCCCGACAGATACGCAGTATTTT
NA TRBJ2-7 TRBV7-3 NA CASSGRGGGGYEQYF TGTGCCAGCAGCGGCCGGGGAGGGGGCGGCTACGAGCAGTACTTC
few TRBJ2-1 TRBV7-2 TRBD2 CASSFFGREQFF TGTGCCAGCAGCTTTTTCGGGAGGGAGCAGTTCTTC
NA TRBJ2-1 TRBV5-4 NA CASSLLASSYNEQFF TGTGCCAGCAGCCTCCTGGCGAGCTCCTACAATGAGCAGTTCTTC
few TRBJ2-1 TRBV10-3 NA CAIRKTVNTYNEQFF TGTGCCATCAGAAAGACAGTCAACACCTACAATGAGCAGTTCTTC
NA TRBJ2-5 TRBV20-1 NA CSARVDNAQETQYF TGCAGTGCTAGAGTCGACAACGCACAAGAGACCCAGTACTTC
many TRBJ1-2 TRBV30 NA CAWTRRAREMGYTF TGTGCCTGGACTCGGCGGGCTCGGGAGATGGGCTACACCTTC
NA TRBJ1-1 TRBV19 NA CASSMGFVGNTEAFF TGTGCCAGCAGTATGGGTTTTGTTGGGAACACTGAAGCTTTCTTT
many TRBJ2-7 TRBV28 TRBD1 CASSPRHLLQGPAYEQYF TGTGCCAGCAGTCCTCGACATTTATTACAGGGGCCTGCCTACGAGCAGTACTTC
many TRBJ2-7 TRBV20-1 NA CSAREGDFQYEQYF TGCAGTGCTAGGGAAGGGGACTTCCAGTACGAGCAGTACTTC
many TRBJ2-1 TRBV7-8 TRBD1 CASSTTTGGTYNEQFF TGTGCCAGCAGCACGACAACAGGGGGCACCTACAATGAGCAGTTCTTC
many TRBJ1-5 TRBV20-1 NA CSARGQQGFDQPQHF TGCAGTGCTAGGGGTCAACAGGGATTCGATCAGCCCCAGCATTTT
many TRBJ2-3 TRBV20-1 TRBD2 CSARDVSGRQTRTDTQYF TGCAGTGCTAGAGATGTTAGCGGGAGGCAAACCCGCACAGATACGCAGTATTTT
few TRBJ2-5 TRBV5-1 TRBD2 CASSGLAGNQETQYF TGCGCCAGCAGCGGACTAGCGGGCAACCAAGAGACCCAGTACTTC
many TRBJ2-3 TRBV19 TRBD2 CASRRGLAGPADTQYF TGTGCCAGTAGAAGGGGTCTAGCGGGGCCGGCAGATACGCAGTATTTT
few TRBJ2-5 TRBV7-9 NA CASSSSPTGARETQYF TGTGCCAGCAGTTCTTCCCCAACTGGCGCTAGGGAGACCCAGTACTTC
few TRBJ2-6 TRBV20-1 NA CSAEELDSSGANVLTF TGCAGTGCTGAGGAGCTTGACAGCTCTGGGGCCAACGTCCTGACTTTC
NA TRBJ2-1 TRBV10-3 NA CAISDLGMGSYNEQFF TGTGCCATCAGTGACCTGGGGATGGGATCCTACAATGAGCAGTTCTTC